This T cell receptor (beta chain) was observed in a study of blood T cell repertoires in COVID-19. As for the study in general: Samples representing acute and convalescent COVID-19 were sourced from the United States, Italy and Spain.

Germline-derived CDR1 and CDR2 are SGHRS and YFSETQ. Trimming removed 1 base at V and 1 base at J, with 8 bases between. The CDR3 is 14 residues long. In the original workflow: Estimation of nucleated cell counts was performed using reference gene primer amplification. TCRdb keeps only in-frame clones here, not all; method: immunoSEQ multiplex PCR. V, J and clone size were drawn from that table, and D and trimming were deduced from the DNA. The repertoire consists of 60,000 or so clones, with roughly 71% occurring once and the leading ten covering over 25%. The rearrangement joins TRBV5-1 to TRBJ2-5, with D unresolved. The sequence derives from a woman over 75 with acute or convalescent COVID-19. Material for sequencing was peripheral blood. CDR3 in DNA: TGCGCCAGCAGCTTGACCAGTATCCAAGAGACCCAGTACTTC. It specifies CASSLTSIQETQYF. Filled out from reference TRBV5-1 and TRBJ2-5, the complete variable domain reads KAGVTQTPRYLIKTRGQQVTLSCSPISGHRSVSWYQQTPGQGLQFLFEYFSETQRNKGNFPGRFSGRQFSNSRSEMNVSTLELGDSALYLCASSLTSIQETQYFGPGTRLLVL.